This is a list of T cell receptor beta chains from one sample in a study of blood T cells in healthy people across ages. MiXCR, run by TCRdb on the 5' RACE reads, gives a single entry per CDR3 protein. The sample has about 830,000 distinct CDR3 sequences; 58% are singletons. Material: blood. All receptors derive from a man in his thirties or forties in good health. Both conserved end residues are part of each CDR3. Each record gives: D gene, clone size, V gene, J gene, CDR3 DNA, CDR3 protein. D genes are given only for firm matches. Rows give clone size only sometimes, using once, few, many, or a class for an expanded clone.

TRBD2	-	TRBV4-1	TRBJ2-5	TGCGCCAGCAACCAAGTAAGGCTAGCGGGGGAAAATGAGCAGTACTTC	CASNQVRLAGENEQYF
-	-	TRBV6-2/TRBV6-3	TRBJ2-1	TGTGCCAGCTCCCCCGGGGCCCGGCGTGAGCAGTTCTTC	CASSPGARREQFF
-	-	TRBV12-3/TRBV12-4	TRBJ2-5	TGTGCCAGCAGTTTCGGCAGTACCGTCGGGGAGACCCAGTACTTC	CASSFGSTVGETQYF
-	-	TRBV12-3/TRBV12-4	TRBJ2-3	TGTGCCAGCAGACCCCCGGGGACAGATACGCAGTATTTT	CASRPPGTDTQYF
-	-	TRBV29-1	TRBJ2-3	TGCAGCGCTTCGGGGGTAGACACAGATACGCAGTATTTT	CSASGVDTDTQYF
-	-	TRBV25-1	TRBJ2-7	TGTGCCAGCAGTGAATATGGGACTCAGGTGAATGAGCAGTACTTC	CASSEYGTQVNEQYF
TRBD2	-	TRBV29-1	TRBJ2-1	TGCAGCCTAGCGGCCTACAATGAGCAGCTCTTC	CSLAAYNEQLF
-	-	TRBV20-1	TRBJ2-7	TGCAGTGCCCCGAGCGACTACGAGCAGTACTTC	CSAPSDYEQYF
-	-	TRBV7-2	TRBJ2-3	TGTGCCAGCAGCGTATATCAGGCGGATACGCAGTATTTT	CASSVYQADTQYF
TRBD1	-	TRBV6-5	TRBJ1-2	TGTGCCAGCAGGAGGGGGCTGAACTATGGCTACACCTTC	CASRRGLNYGYTF
TRBD1	-	TRBV29-1	TRBJ2-7	TGCAGCGTTGAAGCCACAGGGGGCTCCTACGAGCAGTACTTC	CSVEATGGSYEQYF
-	-	TRBV6-1	TRBJ1-4	TGTGCCAGCAGTGGACTTATGGAGAGGGTAAAACTGTTTTTT	CASSGLMERVKLFF
TRBD1	-	TRBV4-3	TRBJ2-7	TGCGCCAGCAGGCAAGACAGGGCCGCCTACGAGCAGTACTTC	CASRQDRAAYEQYF
-	few	TRBV10-2	TRBJ2-1	TGCGCCAGCAGTGTCCAGGACTATCCCTACAATGAGCAGTTCTTC	CASSVQDYPYNEQFF
-	-	TRBV20-1	TRBJ2-7	TGCAGTGCTAGAGACGCGCTGCCGAGCTCCTACGAGCAGTACTTC	CSARDALPSSYEQYF
-	-	TRBV20-1	TRBJ1-2	TGCAGTGCTAGAGCGTGGTGGCTTCACTATGGCTACACCTTC	CSARAWWLHYGYTF
-	few	TRBV29-1	TRBJ2-7	TGCAGCGTTGAAGATAGGCGGCTAACTAACTACGAGCAGTACTTC	CSVEDRRLTNYEQYF
-	-	TRBV7-2	TRBJ2-5	TGTGCCAGCAGCTTAGGCCCGGGGGTACAAGAGACCCAGTACTTC	CASSLGPGVQETQYF
TRBD2	-	TRBV29-1	TRBJ2-7	TGCAGCGTCGAAGCCAGCGGGAGGCTAGACGAGCAGTACTTC	CSVEASGRLDEQYF
-	few	TRBV5-1	TRBJ2-7	TGCGCCAGCAGCGTCGTCCCGAAGGCCCCCGAGCAGTACTTC	CASSVVPKAPEQYF
TRBD1	many	TRBV7-2	TRBJ1-5	TGTGCCAGCAGCTTAGCGGGACAGAGCAATCAGCCCCAGCATTTT	CASSLAGQSNQPQHF
TRBD1	-	TRBV12-3/TRBV12-4	TRBJ1-1	TGTGCCAGCAGTACGGACAGGGACCGACCCCTGAACACTGAAGCTTTCTTT	CASSTDRDRPLNTEAFF
-	-	TRBV20-1	TRBJ1-2	TGCAGTGCTATCAACAACAGGGAAGGGGCGAGTGGCTACACCTTC	CSAINNREGASGYTF
TRBD1	few	TRBV20-1	TRBJ2-1	TGCAGTGGAGGGGGACAGGGGGCCTTAAATGAGCAGTTCTTC	CSGGGQGALNEQFF
-	-	TRBV21-1	TRBJ2-5	TGTGCCAGCAGGGAGGACCAGTACTTC	CASREDQYF
-	-	TRBV2	TRBJ2-5	TGTGCCAGCAGTGTGCAGGCTGACCAAGAGACCCAGTACTTC	CASSVQADQETQYF
TRBD2	-	TRBV7-2	TRBJ2-3	TGTGCCAGCAGCCCTACTAGCGGGGGGGTTGTAGATACGCAGTATTTT	CASSPTSGGVVDTQYF
TRBD2	-	TRBV15	TRBJ2-2	TGTGCCACCAGCAGAGGGGGGGGCGGGGAGCTGTTTTTT	CATSRGGGGELFF
TRBD1	-	TRBV20-1	TRBJ1-1	TGCAGTGCTAGACCTACCGGACAGGGGAACACTGAAGCTTTCTTT	CSARPTGQGNTEAFF
TRBD1	-	TRBV20-1	TRBJ1-2	TGCAGTGCTGGGGGGACAGCTAACTATGGCTACACCTTC	CSAGGTANYGYTF
-	few	TRBV10-1	TRBJ1-6	TGCGCCAGCATTCCACCCGGGACAATCGATTCACCCCTCCACTTT	CASIPPGTIDSPLHF
-	-	TRBV28	TRBJ2-7	TGTGCCAGCAGTTCAGCCGGGACGGACGCCTACGAGCAGTACTTC	CASSSAGTDAYEQYF
TRBD2	-	TRBV4-3	TRBJ2-3	TGCGCCAGCAGCCAAGGTCCTAGCGGGCCCACAGATACGCAGTATTTT	CASSQGPSGPTDTQYF